Listed below are T cell receptor beta chains from one sample, sequenced in a study of PD-L1 blockade in urothelial cancer. Assay used: immunoSEQ multiplex PCR; TCRdb lists only in-frame clones, some missing. This sample carries about 84,000 clones, 90% to 95% of them seen once, and the ten largest clones take approximately 9%. This specimen consisted of PBMCs, obtained around atezolizumab (anti-PD-L1) treatment. These receptors all come from a man in his sixties with urothelial cancer. Each CDR3 is given with its conserved first and last residue.

V gene	J gene	CDR3 protein
TRBV7-8	TRBJ1-3	CASSLVVDRVSGNTIYF
TRBV7-2	TRBJ1-3	CASSLSSLGRGGSGNTIYF
TRBV4-3	TRBJ2-4	CASSRDRERAKNIQYF
TRBV29-1	TRBJ2-7	CSGLTGTEQYF
TRBV11-2	TRBJ2-1	CASSFAEGLSYNEQFF
TRBV27	TRBJ2-7	CASSGSGVYEQYF
TRBV19	TRBJ1-2	CATEDPGQGPYGYTF
TRBV30	TRBJ2-2	CAFLRSRYTGELFF
TRBV7-3	TRBJ2-7	CASSLGGGKQYF
TRBV9	TRBJ2-5	CASSPGKVAGTYQETQYF
TRBV5-1	TRBJ2-2	CASSLAGSGLINTGELFF
TRBV25-1	TRBJ1-5	CASSELGRDQPQHF
TRBV11-2	TRBJ2-7	CASSLEGVSGYEQYF
TRBV4-1	TRBJ2-3	CASSQVGGADTQYF
TRBV28	TRBJ1-4	CASSPGGTNEKLFF
TRBV4-2	TRBJ2-7	CASSPLGDISSYEQYF
TRBV30	TRBJ2-5	CAWELIETQYF
TRBV5-6	TRBJ1-5	CASSAGLGAQHF
TRBV5-1	TRBJ2-2	CASSQGQGVGTGELFF
TRBV30	TRBJ2-7	CACLRTDIYEQYF
TRBV5-6	TRBJ1-2	CASSLEGDSRYGYTF
TRBV6-6	TRBJ1-2	CASNPGGIYGYTF
TRBV7-9	TRBJ2-7	CASSLGQGALWQYF
TRBV11-2	TRBJ2-7	CASSQEASGGSYEQYF
TRBV29-1	TRBJ1-2	CSATRDTEIEGYTF
TRBV6-4	TRBJ2-5	CASSGDRGETQYF
TRBV18	TRBJ2-5	CASSPRRTANQETQYF
TRBV9	TRBJ1-2	CASSVAGGDYGYTF
TRBV7-2	TRBJ2-1	CASSLTSGPGQFF
TRBV6-1	TRBJ2-7	CASNASGKDEQYF
TRBV2	TRBJ2-5	CASSEPAGAEKTQYF
TRBV18	TRBJ2-3	CASSPPGAGQIITQYF
TRBV7-7	TRBJ1-1	CASSLAQDTEAFF
TRBV25-1	TRBJ2-2	CASSMRGARNTGELFF
TRBV6-4	TRBJ2-7	CASSRDRFSYEQYF
TRBV7-2	TRBJ2-2	CASSLGPGDGELFF
TRBV27	TRBJ1-2	CASSSNVDRSPNYGYTF
TRBV5-1	TRBJ1-1	CASSWGTGNTEAFF
TRBV4-2	TRBJ2-2	CASSQDPSYNTGELFF
TRBV9	TRBJ2-2	CASSPLGGRTGELFF
TRBV4-1	TRBJ2-5	CASSDGLAGGQETQYF
TRBV7-8	TRBJ2-3	CASSFYSNLGGDTQYF
TRBV18	TRBJ1-5	CASSPAGTVDQPQHF
TRBV19	TRBJ1-4	CASSLGLSGGYEKLFF
TRBV5-1	TRBJ2-1	CASSLRIAGLAGGNRYNEQFF